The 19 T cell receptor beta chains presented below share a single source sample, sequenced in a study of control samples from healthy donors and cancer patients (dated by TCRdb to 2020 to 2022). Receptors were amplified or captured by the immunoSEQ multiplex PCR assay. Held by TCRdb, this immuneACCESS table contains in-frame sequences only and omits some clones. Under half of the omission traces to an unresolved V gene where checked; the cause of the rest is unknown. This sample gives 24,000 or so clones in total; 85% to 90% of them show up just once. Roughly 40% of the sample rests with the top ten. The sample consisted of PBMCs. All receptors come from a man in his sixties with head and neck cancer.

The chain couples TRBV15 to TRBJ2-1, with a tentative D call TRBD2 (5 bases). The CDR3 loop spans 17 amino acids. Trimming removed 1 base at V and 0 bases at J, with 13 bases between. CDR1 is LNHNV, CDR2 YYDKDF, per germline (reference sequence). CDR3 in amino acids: CATSRALLGSSYNEQFF. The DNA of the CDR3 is TGTGCCACCAGCAGAGCGCTTTTGGGGAGCTCCTACAATGAGCAGTTCTTC. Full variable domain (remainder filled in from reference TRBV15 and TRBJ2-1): DAMVIQNPRYQVTQFGKPVTLSCSQTLNHNVMYWYQQKSSQAPKLLFHYYDKDFNNEADTPDNFQSRRPNTSFCFLDIRSPGLGDTAMYLCATSRALLGSSYNEQFFGPGTRLTVL.

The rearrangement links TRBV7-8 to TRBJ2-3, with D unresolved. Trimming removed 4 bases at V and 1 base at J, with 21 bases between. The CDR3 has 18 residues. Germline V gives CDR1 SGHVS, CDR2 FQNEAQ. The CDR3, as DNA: TGTGCCAGCAGCTCCAGAAACCGGTACTCTCTCCGCACAGATACGCAGTATTTT. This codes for CASSSRNRYSLRTDTQYF.

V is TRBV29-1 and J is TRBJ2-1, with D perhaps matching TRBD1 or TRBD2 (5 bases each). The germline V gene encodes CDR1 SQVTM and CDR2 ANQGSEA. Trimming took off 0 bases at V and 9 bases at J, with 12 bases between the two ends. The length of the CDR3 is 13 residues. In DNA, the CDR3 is TGCAGCGTTGAAGACTACGGGGCGGCTGAGCAGTTCTTC. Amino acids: CSVEDYGAAEQFF.

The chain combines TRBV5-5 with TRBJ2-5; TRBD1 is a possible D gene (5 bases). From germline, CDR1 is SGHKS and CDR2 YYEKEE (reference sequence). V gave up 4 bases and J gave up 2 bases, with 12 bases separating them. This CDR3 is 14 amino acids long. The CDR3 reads CASSGRQNQETQYF. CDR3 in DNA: TGTGCCAGCAGCGGAAGACAGAATCAAGAGACCCAGTACTTC. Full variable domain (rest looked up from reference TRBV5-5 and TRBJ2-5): DAGVTQSPTHLIKTRGQQVTLRCSPISGHKSVSWYQQVLGQGPQFIFQYYEKEERGRGNFPDRFSARQFPNYSSELNVNALLLGDSALYLCASSGRQNQETQYFGPGTRLLVL.

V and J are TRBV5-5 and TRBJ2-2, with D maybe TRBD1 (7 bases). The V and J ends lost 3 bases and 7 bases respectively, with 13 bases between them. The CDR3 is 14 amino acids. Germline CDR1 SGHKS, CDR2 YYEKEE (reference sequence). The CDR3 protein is CASSSQGGGGELFF. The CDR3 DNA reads TGTGCCAGCAGCTCTCAGGGGGGCGGCGGGGAGCTGTTTTTT.

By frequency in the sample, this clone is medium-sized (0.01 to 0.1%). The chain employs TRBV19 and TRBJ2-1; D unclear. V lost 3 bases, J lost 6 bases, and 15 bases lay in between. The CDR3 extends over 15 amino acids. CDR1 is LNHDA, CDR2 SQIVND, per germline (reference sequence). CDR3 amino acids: CASSIGPLELNEQFF. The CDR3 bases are TGTGCCAGTAGTATCGGGCCCCTGGAGCTCAATGAGCAGTTCTTC.

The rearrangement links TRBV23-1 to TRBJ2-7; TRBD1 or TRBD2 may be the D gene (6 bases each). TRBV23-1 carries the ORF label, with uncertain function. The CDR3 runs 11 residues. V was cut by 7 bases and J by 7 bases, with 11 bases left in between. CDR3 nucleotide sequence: TGCGCCAGCACCCTAGGGGGGGAGCAGTACTTC. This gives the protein CASTLGGEQYF.

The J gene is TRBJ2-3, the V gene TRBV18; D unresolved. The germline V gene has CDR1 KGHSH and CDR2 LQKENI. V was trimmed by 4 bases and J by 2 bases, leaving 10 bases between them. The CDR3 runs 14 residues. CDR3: CASSLEGYTDTQYF. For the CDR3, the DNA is TGTGCCAGCTCACTAGAAGGGTACACAGATACGCAGTATTTT.

The CDR3 is CASSRDGYGYTF. CDR3 coding DNA: TGTGCCAGCAGCCGCGATGGCTATGGCTACACCTTC. The chain employs TRBV11-3 and TRBJ1-2, with D unclear. The CDR3 consists of 12 residues. The V gene's germline CDR1 is SGHNT and CDR2 YENEEA. The V and J ends lost 5 bases and 4 bases respectively, with 8 bases between them.

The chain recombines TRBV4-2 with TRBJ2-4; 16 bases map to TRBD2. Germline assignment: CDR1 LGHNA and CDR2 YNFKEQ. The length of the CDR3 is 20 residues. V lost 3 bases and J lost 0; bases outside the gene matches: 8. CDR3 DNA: TGTGCCAGCAGCCAGGGGGGGACTAGCGGGAGGGTAGGAGCCAAAAACATTCAGTACTTC. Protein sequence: CASSQGGTSGRVGAKNIQYF.

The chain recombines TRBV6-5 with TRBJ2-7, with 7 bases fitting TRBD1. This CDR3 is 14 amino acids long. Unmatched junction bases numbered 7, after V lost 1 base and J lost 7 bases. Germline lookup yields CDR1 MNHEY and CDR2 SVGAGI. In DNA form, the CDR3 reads TGTGCCAGCAGTTACTTCGTACAGGACAGGGAGCAGTACTTC. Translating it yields CASSYFVQDREQYF.

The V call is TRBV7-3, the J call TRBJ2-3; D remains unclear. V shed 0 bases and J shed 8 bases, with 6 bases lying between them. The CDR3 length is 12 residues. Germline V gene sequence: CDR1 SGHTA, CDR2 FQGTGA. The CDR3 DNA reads TGTGCCAGCAGCTTAACATCGGGTACGCAGTATTTT. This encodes CASSLTSGTQYF.

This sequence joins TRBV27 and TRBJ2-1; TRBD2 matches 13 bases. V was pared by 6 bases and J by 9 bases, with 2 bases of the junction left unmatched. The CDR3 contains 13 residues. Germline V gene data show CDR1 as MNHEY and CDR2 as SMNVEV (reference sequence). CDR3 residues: CASRRLAGGEQFF. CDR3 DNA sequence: TGTGCCAGCAGAAGACTAGCGGGAGGTGAGCAGTTCTTC.

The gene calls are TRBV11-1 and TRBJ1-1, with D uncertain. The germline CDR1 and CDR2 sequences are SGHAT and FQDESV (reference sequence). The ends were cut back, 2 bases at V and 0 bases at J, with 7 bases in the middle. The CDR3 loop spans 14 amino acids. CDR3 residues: CASSLLGLNTEAFF. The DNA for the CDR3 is TGTGCCAGCAGCTTACTAGGGTTGAACACTGAAGCTTTCTTT.

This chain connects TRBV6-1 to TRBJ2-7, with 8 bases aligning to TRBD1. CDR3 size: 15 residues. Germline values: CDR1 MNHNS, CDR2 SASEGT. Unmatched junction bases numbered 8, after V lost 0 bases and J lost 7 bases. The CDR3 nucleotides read TGTGCCAGCAGTGAAGCGCTGACAGGGGTGGGTGAGCAGTACGTC. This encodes CASSEALTGVGEQYV.

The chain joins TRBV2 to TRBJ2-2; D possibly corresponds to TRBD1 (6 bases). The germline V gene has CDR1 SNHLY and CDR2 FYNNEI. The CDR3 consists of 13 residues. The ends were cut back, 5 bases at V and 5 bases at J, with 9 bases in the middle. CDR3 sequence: CASSKGQTGELFF. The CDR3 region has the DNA TGTGCCAGCAGTAAGGGACAAACCGGGGAGCTGTTTTTT.

CDR3 in DNA: TGTGCCAGCAGGGAAATTAGCGGGAGCTCCTACAATGAGCAGTTCTTC. It codes for CASREISGSSYNEQFF. V and J are TRBV6-1 and TRBJ2-1; 9 positions match TRBD2. CDR1 and CDR2 (germline): MNHNS, SASEGT. This CDR3 contains 16 residues. V was clipped by 6 bases and J by 0 bases; unmatched bases: 6.

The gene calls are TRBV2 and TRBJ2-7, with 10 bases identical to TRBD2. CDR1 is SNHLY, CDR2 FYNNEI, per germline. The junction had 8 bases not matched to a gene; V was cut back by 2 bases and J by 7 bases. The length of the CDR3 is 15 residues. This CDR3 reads CASSEILLAGREQYF. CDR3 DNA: TGTGCCAGCAGTGAAATTCTACTAGCGGGACGGGAGCAGTACTTC. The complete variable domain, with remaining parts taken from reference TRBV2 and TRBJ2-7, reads EPEVTQTPSHQVTQMGQEVILRCVPISNHLYFYWYRQILGQKVEFLVSFYNNEISEKSEIFDDQFSVERPDGSNFTLKIRSTKLEDSAMYFCASSEILLAGREQYFGPGTRLTVT.

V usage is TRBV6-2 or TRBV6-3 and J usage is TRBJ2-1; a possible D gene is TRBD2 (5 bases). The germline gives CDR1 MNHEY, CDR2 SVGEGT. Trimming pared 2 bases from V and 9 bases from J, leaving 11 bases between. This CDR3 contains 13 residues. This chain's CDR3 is CASSYPTEAEQFF. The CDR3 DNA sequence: TGTGCCAGCAGTTACCCGACGGAGGCTGAGCAGTTCTTC.